The present T cell receptor beta chain was sequenced within a study of T cell responses to AZD1222 COVID-19 vaccine. Here immunoSEQ multiplex PCR was the method, and the copy in TCRdb shows in-frame clones only, minus some. The table includes around 130,000 clones, 70% to 90% detected once. The CDR3 has 14 amino acids. Trimming stripped 4 bases from V and 6 bases from J, with 17 bases between. Germline CDR1 SQVTM, CDR2 ANQGSEA. This clone was found once. The sequence derives from an adult who received the AZD1222 COVID-19 vaccine. Sample: peripheral blood, taken 28 days after the second AZD1222 dose. The gene calls are TRBV29-1 and TRBJ2-3; D is possibly TRBD2 (5 bases). The CDR3 reads CSVGEGLTSDTQYF. DNA for the CDR3: TGCAGCGTTGGAGAGGGTTTAACGAGTGATACGCAGTATTTT.